The 2 T cell receptor beta chains below were found in one sample sequenced in a study of lymphopenia after photon versus proton radiotherapy. TCRdb's table, derived via immunoSEQ multiplex PCR, lists solely in-frame clones and lacks some. The profile shows about 160,000 clones, about nine tenths of them singletons. The material was peripheral blood, obtained from a patient treated with photon-based radiotherapy. Receptor source: a man over 45 with gastric cancer.

This rearrangement joins TRBV7-6 to TRBJ2-7; D is tentatively TRBD1 or TRBD2 (5 bases each). The CDR3 consists of 15 residues. The V gene lost 0 bases and the J gene lost 3 bases, with 12 bases spanning the gap. Germline CDR1 reads SGHVS; CDR2 reads FNYEAQ. CDR3 loop: CASSLAEDTFYEQYF. The CDR3 DNA follows: TGTGCCAGCAGCTTAGCGGAGGACACCTTCTACGAGCAGTACTTC.

The chain is built from TRBV7-9 and TRBJ1-1, with D unclear. The V and J ends lost 2 bases and 1 base respectively, with 5 bases between them. Germline V gene lookup returns CDR1 SEHNR and CDR2 FQNEAQ (reference sequence). This CDR3 is built from 13 residues. The CDR3 DNA sequence: TGTGCCAGCAGCTTATCGCAGAACACTGAAGCTTTCTTT. This translates into CASSLSQNTEAFF.